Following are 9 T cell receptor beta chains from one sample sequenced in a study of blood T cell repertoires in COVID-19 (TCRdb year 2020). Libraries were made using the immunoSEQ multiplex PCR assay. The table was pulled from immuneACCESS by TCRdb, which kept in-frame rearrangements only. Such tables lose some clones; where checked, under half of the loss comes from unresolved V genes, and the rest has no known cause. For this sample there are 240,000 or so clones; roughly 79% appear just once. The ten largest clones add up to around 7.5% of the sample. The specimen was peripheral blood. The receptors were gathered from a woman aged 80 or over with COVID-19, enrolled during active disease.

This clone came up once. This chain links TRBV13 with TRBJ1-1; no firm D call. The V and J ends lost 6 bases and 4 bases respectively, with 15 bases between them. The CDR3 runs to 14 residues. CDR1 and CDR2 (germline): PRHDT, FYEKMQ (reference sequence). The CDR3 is CASSSPAGFTEAFF. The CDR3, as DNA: TGTGCCAGCAGTTCGCCGGCGGGATTCACTGAAGCTTTCTTT. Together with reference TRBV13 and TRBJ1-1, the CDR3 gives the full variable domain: AAGVIQSPRHLIKEKRETATLKCYPIPRHDTVYWYQQGPGQDPQFLISFYEKMQSDKGSIPDRFSAQQFSDYHSELNMSSLELGDSALYFCASSSPAGFTEAFFGQGTRLTVV.

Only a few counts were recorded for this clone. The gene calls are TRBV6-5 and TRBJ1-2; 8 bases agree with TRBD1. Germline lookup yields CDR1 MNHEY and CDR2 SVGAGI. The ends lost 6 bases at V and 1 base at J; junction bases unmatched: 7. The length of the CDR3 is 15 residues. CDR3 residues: CASSTDRALNYGYTF. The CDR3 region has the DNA TGTGCCAGCAGCACGGACAGGGCCCTTAACTATGGCTACACCTTC.

The CDR3 region is CASSLSGPQETQYF. The CDR3 nucleotides are TGTGCCAGCAGCTTGTCAGGGCCGCAAGAGACCCAGTACTTC. J is TRBJ2-5 and V is TRBV7-3, with a weak D call TRBD1 (5 bases). V lost 3 bases and J 2 bases, leaving 10 bases between the germline ends. This CDR3 spans 14 amino acids. Germline V lookup: CDR1 SGHTA, CDR2 FQGTGA.

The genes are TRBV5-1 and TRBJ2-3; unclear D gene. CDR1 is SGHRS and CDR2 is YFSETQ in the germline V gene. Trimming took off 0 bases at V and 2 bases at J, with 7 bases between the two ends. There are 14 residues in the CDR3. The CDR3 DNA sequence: TGCGCCAGCAGCTTGGAACTTCTCACAGATACGCAGTATTTT. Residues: CASSLELLTDTQYF.

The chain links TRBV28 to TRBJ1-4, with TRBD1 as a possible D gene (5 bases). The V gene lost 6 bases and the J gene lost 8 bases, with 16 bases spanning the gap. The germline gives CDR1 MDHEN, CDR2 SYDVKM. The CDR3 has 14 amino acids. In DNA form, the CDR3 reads TGTGCCAGCAGATGGGGGGGTTTTAGGGAAAAACTGTTTTTT. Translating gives CASRWGGFREKLFF.

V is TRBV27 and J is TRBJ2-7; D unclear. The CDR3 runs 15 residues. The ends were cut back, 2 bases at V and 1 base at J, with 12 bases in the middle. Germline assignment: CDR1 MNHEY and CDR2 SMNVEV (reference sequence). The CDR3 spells CASSLRPDGSYEQYF. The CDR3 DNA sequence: TGTGCCAGCAGTTTACGACCCGACGGGTCCTACGAGCAGTACTTC.

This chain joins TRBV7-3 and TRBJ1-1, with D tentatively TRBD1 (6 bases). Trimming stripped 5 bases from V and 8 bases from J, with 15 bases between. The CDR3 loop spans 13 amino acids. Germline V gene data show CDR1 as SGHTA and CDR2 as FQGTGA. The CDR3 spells CASSPRGGREAFF. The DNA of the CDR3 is TGTGCCAGCAGCCCCCGCGGGGGGCGCGAAGCTTTCTTT.

CDR3 sequence reads: CASSRGQGVPSGELFF. CDR3 sequence (DNA): TGCGCCAGCAGCCGAGGACAGGGAGTCCCTTCCGGGGAGCTGTTTTTT. This chain uses TRBV5-1 with TRBJ2-2, with TRBD1 matching over 8 bases. The junction had 11 bases not matched to a gene; V was cut back by 4 bases and J by 6 bases. CDR3 length: 16 residues. CDR1 and CDR2 (germline): SGHRS, YFSETQ.

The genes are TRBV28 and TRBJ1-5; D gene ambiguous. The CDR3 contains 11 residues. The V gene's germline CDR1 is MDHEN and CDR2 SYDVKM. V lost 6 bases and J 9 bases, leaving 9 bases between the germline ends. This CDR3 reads CASRREGPQHF. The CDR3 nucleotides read TGTGCCAGCAGGAGGGAAGGGCCCCAGCATTTT.